A single sample is the source of the 22 T cell receptor beta chains below, sequenced in a study of control samples from healthy donors and cancer patients. Profiled with immunoSEQ multiplex PCR; TCRdb holds only in-frame clones, not every one. The sample holds around 79,000 clones, approximately 93% seen once. Specimen: PBMCs. The receptors here all came from a woman aged 40 to 50 with lung cancer.

The chain links TRBV4-1 to TRBJ2-7; D is ambiguous. Germline assignment: CDR1 MGHRA and CDR2 YSYEKL. This CDR3 region has 15 residues. Between the trimmed V and J ends, which lost 0 bases and 4 bases, there was a span of 13 bases. CDR3 DNA: TGCGCCAGCAGCCAAGATATTGGCCGGGTGTACGAGCAGTACTTC. Its protein is CASSQDIGRVYEQYF.

The chain carries TRBV4-1 and TRBJ2-2; no reliable D call. CDR1 is MGHRA and CDR2 is YSYEKL in the germline V gene. The CDR3 loop spans 13 amino acids. Trimming took 2 bases from V and 4 from J, leaving 5 bases between them. CDR3 in DNA: TGCGCCAGCAGCCAACCCGCCACCGGGGAGCTGTTTTTT. Protein product: CASSQPATGELFF.

The V call is TRBV5-8, the J call TRBJ2-4, with 8 bases identical to TRBD1. The V gene's germline CDR1 is SGHTS and CDR2 YDEGEE. V was pared by 0 bases and J by 6 bases, with 5 bases of the junction left unmatched. The CDR3 totals 15 residues. In nucleotides, the CDR3 is TGTGCCAGCAGCTTGGGAACGGACAGGGCAAACATTCAGTACTTC. Translating gives CASSLGTDRANIQYF.

The chain is built from TRBV5-1 and TRBJ2-7; D is unresolved. V lost 1 base to trimming and J lost 4 bases, with 6 bases between them. The CDR3 is 12 amino acids. Germline V gene data show CDR1 as SGHRS and CDR2 as YFSETQ. The CDR3 nucleotides read TGCGCCAGCAGCTTGTCACAGTACGAGCAGTACTTC. This sequence encodes CASSLSQYEQYF.

The chain links TRBV27 to TRBJ1-5, with TRBD1 matching over 7 bases. This CDR3 has 15 residues. The germline gives CDR1 MNHEY, CDR2 SMNVEV (reference sequence). The V gene end was trimmed by 3 bases and the J gene end by 7 bases; junction bases not matched to a gene: 9. The CDR3 reads CASSFYRGADQPQHF. The CDR3 bases are TGTGCCAGCAGTTTCTACAGGGGAGCTGACCAGCCCCAGCATTTT.

Note on this clone: Other nucleotide sequences from this sample produce the same CDR3. The chain is built from TRBV19 and TRBJ2-5; 9 nucleotides line up with TRBD2. V was clipped by 4 bases and J by 5 bases; unmatched bases: 8. Germline V CDR1 and CDR2: LNHDA, SQIVND (reference sequence). This CDR3 contains 15 residues. The CDR3 loop is CASSSGGAVQETQYF. In nucleotides, the CDR3 is TGTGCCAGTAGTAGCGGGGGGGCAGTCCAGGAGACCCAGTACTTC.

The genes are TRBV13 and TRBJ1-1; 7 nucleotides agree with TRBD1. There are 15 residues in the CDR3. V was clipped by 6 bases and J by 1 base; unmatched bases: 8. The germline CDR1 and CDR2 sequences are PRHDT and FYEKMQ (reference sequence). The CDR3 region has the DNA TGTGCCAGCAGTTCCTCCGGGACAGAGAACACTGAAGCTTTCTTT. It yields the protein CASSSSGTENTEAFF. Based on the CDR3 plus reference TRBV13 and TRBJ1-1, the full variable domain is AAGVIQSPRHLIKEKRETATLKCYPIPRHDTVYWYQQGPGQDPQFLISFYEKMQSDKGSIPDRFSAQQFSDYHSELNMSSLELGDSALYFCASSSSGTENTEAFFGQGTRLTVV.

The rearrangement links TRBV6-5 to TRBJ2-1; 8 bases are a match to TRBD2. Trimming took 0 bases from V and 4 from J; bases not matched to a gene: 2. Looked up from germline, CDR1 is MNHEY and CDR2 is SVGAGI. The CDR3 is 15 amino acids. CDR3 residues: CASSYSSGGYNEQFF. CDR3 nucleotides: TGTGCCAGCAGTTACTCAAGCGGGGGATACAATGAGCAGTTCTTC.

This chain links TRBV6-5 with TRBJ2-1; 9 nucleotides agree with TRBD1. The ends lost 8 bases at V and 7 bases at J; junction bases unmatched: 6. The CDR3 covers 13 residues. From germline, CDR1 is MNHEY and CDR2 SVGAGI. The CDR3, as DNA: TGTGCCAGCGATCGGACAGGGGAAAATGAGCAGTTCTTC. Protein: CASDRTGENEQFF.

V gene TRBV7-9 combines with J gene TRBJ1-2; 9 bases are a match to TRBD1. Unmatched junction bases numbered 15, after V lost 6 bases and J lost 7 bases. This CDR3 has 16 amino acids. Germline-derived CDR1 and CDR2 are SEHNR and FQNEAQ (reference sequence). The CDR3 sequence is CASSPVRQGGLSGYTF. CDR3 in DNA: TGTGCCAGCAGTCCTGTTCGACAGGGGGGGTTGAGTGGCTACACCTTC.

This chain links TRBV7-2 with TRBJ1-1; D is unresolved. V was pared by 3 bases and J by 7 bases, with 12 bases between. Germline loops: CDR1 SGHTA, CDR2 FQGNSA. The CDR3 is 13 residues long. The chain's CDR3 is CASSLTATLEAFF. The CDR3 coding sequence is TGTGCCAGCAGCTTGACCGCGACGCTTGAAGCTTTCTTT.

Regarding this clone: Relative to the germline gene, one junction end is altered; a read error may explain this. This chain links TRBV7-7 with TRBJ2-7; 8 nucleotides align to TRBD1. The V gene's germline CDR1 is SSHAT and CDR2 FNYEAQ (reference sequence). This CDR3 is 15 amino acids long. Here the CDR3 reads CASSFGQGDTYEQYF. CDR3 coding DNA: TGTGCTAGCAGTTTCGGACAGGGCGATACCTACGAGCAGTACTTC.

The rearrangement joins TRBV19 to TRBJ2-5; a weak D match, TRBD1 (6 bases). The germline V gene encodes CDR1 LNHDA and CDR2 SQIVND (reference sequence). The ends were cut back, 1 base at V and 0 bases at J, with 12 bases in the middle. The length of the CDR3 is 16 residues. DNA for the CDR3: TGTGCCAGTAGTATAGGGGCAGGGGAGTACCAAGAGACCCAGTACTTC. It specifies CASSIGAGEYQETQYF.

The V and J genes are TRBV19 and TRBJ1-2; 7 nucleotides match TRBD1. Germline V gene sequence: CDR1 LNHDA, CDR2 SQIVND (reference sequence). The CDR3 runs to 13 residues. V shed 5 bases, J shed 8 bases, and the junction held 8 bases outside the gene matches. Here the CDR3 reads CASSVNRGRGYTF. The CDR3, as DNA: TGTGCCAGTAGTGTTAACAGGGGTAGAGGCTACACCTTC.

The sample holds one count of this clone. J is TRBJ1-5 and V is TRBV6-5; TRBD1 is a possible D gene (6 bases). Between the trimmed V and J ends, which lost 6 bases and 6 bases, there was a span of 12 bases. The CDR3 has 13 residues. Germline V gene data show CDR1 as MNHEY and CDR2 as SVGAGI. This CDR3 is CASSRGSGQPQHF. The CDR3 coding sequence is TGTGCCAGCAGCAGGGGATCCGGTCAGCCCCAGCATTTT.

J is TRBJ2-1 and V is TRBV9; D possibly corresponds to TRBD2 (6 bases). The CDR3 has 12 residues. Per germline, CDR1 SGDLS and CDR2 YYNGEE. The germline V and J ends were trimmed by 2 bases and 9 bases, with 9 bases remaining between them. CDR3 sequence reads: CASSVGTPEQFF. DNA for the CDR3: TGTGCCAGCAGCGTGGGGACTCCTGAGCAGTTCTTC.

This rearrangement joins TRBV25-1 to TRBJ2-7; D gene unclear. Between the trimmed V and J ends, which lost 2 bases and 1 base, there was a span of 15 bases. The CDR3 is 16 amino acids. Germline CDR1 MGHDK, CDR2 SYGVNS. In nucleotides, the CDR3 is TGTGCCAGCAGTGAAACGGGCAGCCAGATATCCTACGAGCAGTACTTC. It translates to CASSETGSQISYEQYF.

The chain couples TRBV11-3 to TRBJ2-3, with D perhaps matching TRBD2 (7 bases). Looked up from germline, CDR1 is SGHNT and CDR2 is YENEEA. V was trimmed by 6 bases and J by 8 bases, leaving 21 bases between them. The CDR3 is 15 amino acids. The CDR3 loop is CASSFRATGGVTQYF. For the CDR3, the DNA is TGTGCCAGCAGTTTCAGGGCAACGGGGGGCGTTACGCAGTATTTT.

The V call is TRBV19, the J call TRBJ1-1; TRBD1 might be the D (6 bases). V was cut by 1 base and J by 4 bases, with 10 bases left in between. The CDR3 contains 14 residues. Germline V gene lookup returns CDR1 LNHDA and CDR2 SQIVND (reference sequence). The CDR3 sequence is CASSIGLTGTEAFF. The CDR3 bases are TGTGCCAGTAGTATAGGGTTGACAGGCACTGAAGCTTTCTTT.

This clone was seen a single time. The genes are TRBV19 and TRBJ2-7; 8 bases agree with TRBD1. The V and J ends lost 6 bases and 3 bases, in that order; junction bases with no gene match: 4. Germline V gene sequence: CDR1 LNHDA, CDR2 SQIVND (reference sequence). This CDR3 comprises 13 residues. In nucleotides, the CDR3 is TGTGCCAGTAGCCGCGACAGGGGCTACGAGCAGTACTTC. Amino acids: CASSRDRGYEQYF.

The chain has TRBV19 and TRBJ1-1; no reliable D call. CDR1 is LNHDA and CDR2 is SQIVND in the germline V gene (reference sequence). V lost 3 bases and J lost 0, with 20 bases in between. The CDR3 runs to 18 residues. CDR3 loop: CASSILPFRVPMNTEAFF. The CDR3 DNA follows: TGTGCCAGTAGTATTTTACCTTTTAGAGTGCCTATGAACACTGAAGCTTTCTTT.

CDR3 residues: CSAVGPLSMNTEAFF. CDR3 sequence (DNA): TGCAGCGCTGTGGGGCCTTTGTCCATGAACACTGAAGCTTTCTTT. The chain recombines TRBV29-1 with TRBJ1-1; maybe TRBD1 (5 bases). The V end was cut by 7 bases, the J end by 0 bases, with 18 bases between. CDR3 size: 15 residues. Germline-derived CDR1 and CDR2 are SQVTM and ANQGSEA.